This T cell receptor beta chain was recorded in a study of blood T cell repertoires in COVID-19. Authors' processing steps: Reference gene primer amplification yielded estimated nucleated cell counts. The assay was immunoSEQ multiplex PCR, and TCRdb's table has in-frame clones only and misses some. That table is the source of V, J and clone size, and D and trimming were worked out from the DNA. The table has over 200,000 clones, approximately 90% seen once. V lost 3 bases and J lost 4; bases outside the gene matches: 12. CDR1 and CDR2 from the germline V gene are MDHEN and SYDVKM. The CDR3 runs to 16 residues. Donors were grouped by their self-reported clinical history. Two consecutive negative NP/OP PCR tests, clearance, or resolved symptoms defined Cohort 3 recovery.

The sample consisted of PBMCs or T cells enriched from blood (not recorded which). The V call is TRBV28, the J call TRBJ2-7; 7 bases are shared with TRBD1. This TCR was sampled from a man in his thirties or forties who had recovered from COVID-19. This CDR3 reads CASSFQPDRYRYEQYF. In DNA, the CDR3 is TGTGCCAGCAGTTTCCAGCCGGACAGGTATAGGTACGAGCAGTACTTC.